The next 13 T cell receptor beta chains were all read from a single sample in a study of early T cells in non-severe SARS-CoV-2 infection. In TCRdb, the 5' RACE reads were re-called with MiXCR into one record per CDR3 protein. In the table there are tens of thousands of distinct CDR3 sequences, roughly an eighth of which are singletons. Sequenced material: whole blood. The receptors stem from an adult who was a healthcare worker with PCR-confirmed SARS-CoV-2 infection or an uninfected control (not recorded which).

This chain links TRBV6-1 with TRBJ2-7; D gene ambiguous. V was clipped by 0 bases and J by 2 bases, with 8 bases between them. Germline V gives CDR1 MNHNS, CDR2 SASEGT. CDR3 length: 14 residues. The CDR3 coding sequence is TGTGCCAGCAGTGAAGCTGGCAGCCCCTACGAGCAGTACTTC. Protein: CASSEAGSPYEQYF.

Worth noting for this clonotype: A read error is possible here, since a much larger clone lies one base away. The chain joins TRBV27 to TRBJ1-1; no clear D gene. CDR1 and CDR2 from the germline V gene are MNHEY and SMNVEV (reference sequence). The CDR3 consists of 13 residues. Trimming took 8 bases from V and 0 from J, leaving 10 bases between them. CDR3 sequence: CASLPGLNTEAFF. The CDR3 region has the DNA TGTGCCAGCCTTCCGGGCTTGAACACTGAAGCTTTCTTT.

This clonotype was seen only a few times. CDR3: CASSSQVARGEKLFF. The CDR3 DNA sequence: TGTGCCAGCAGTTCCCAGGTAGCCCGGGGAGAAAAACTGTTTTTT. The chain recombines TRBV12-3 or TRBV12-4 with TRBJ1-4, with D hard to call. The CDR3 runs to 15 residues. V was shortened by 4 bases and J by 8 bases, with 17 bases between the two germline ends.

This clonotype showed up many times. V usage is TRBV4-1 and J usage is TRBJ1-6; D is undetermined. The germline V and J ends were trimmed by 6 bases and 0 bases, with 6 bases remaining between them. The V gene's germline CDR1 is MGHRA and CDR2 YSYEKL. CDR3 length equals 14 residues. This chain's CDR3 is CASSGGSYNSPLHF. The CDR3 DNA reads TGCGCCAGCAGTGGAGGCTCCTATAATTCACCCCTCCACTTT.

The J gene is TRBJ2-5, the V gene TRBV20-1, with D possibly matching TRBD2 (6 bases). CDR3 length equals 15 residues. Germline-derived CDR1 and CDR2 are DFQATT and SNEGSKA (reference sequence). Deletions cut 0 bases from V and 5 bases from J, with 16 bases between. The CDR3 nucleotides are TGCAGTGCTAGAGATTCGACCGGGGGACGGGAGACCCAGTACTTC. Protein sequence: CSARDSTGGRETQYF.

The CDR3 nucleotides are TGTGCCAGCAGCCGACAGGTGGAAACTTATGGCTACACCTTC. It codes for CASSRQVETYGYTF. This chain connects TRBV13 to TRBJ1-2, with D perhaps TRBD1 (6 bases). Trimming removed 5 bases from V and 5 bases from J, with 15 bases in between. Germline V gene lookup returns CDR1 PRHDT and CDR2 FYEKMQ (reference sequence). There are 14 residues in the CDR3.

This rearrangement joins TRBV5-1 to TRBJ1-1; D remains ambiguous. The CDR3 is 13 amino acids. From germline, CDR1 is SGHRS and CDR2 YFSETQ. V shed 3 bases and J shed 7 bases, with 13 bases lying between them. CDR3 region: CASSSTTRNEAFF. The CDR3, as DNA: TGCGCCAGCAGCTCCACAACCAGAAATGAAGCTTTCTTT.

This clonotype was seen a few times. The chain recombines TRBV11-2 with TRBJ1-1; possibly TRBD1 for D (6 bases). This CDR3 contains 13 residues. With 6 bases removed from V and 8 bases from J, the gap between germline ends came to 16 bases. CDR1 and CDR2 (germline): SGHAT, FQNNGV. CDR3: CASSKFGGLEAFF. Here the CDR3 DNA reads TGTGCCAGCAGTAAATTCGGGGGCCTAGAAGCTTTCTTT.

This clonotype was observed a few times. In DNA form, the CDR3 reads TGTGCCAGCAGTTCACAGGGTCTTAGCCACGAGCAGTACTTC. Translating gives CASSSQGLSHEQYF. The rearrangement links TRBV27 to TRBJ2-7; TRBD1 is a possible D gene (6 bases). V was trimmed by 4 bases and J by 5 bases, leaving 15 bases between them. CDR1 is MNHEY, CDR2 SMNVEV, per germline (reference sequence). CDR3 length equals 14 residues.

This clonotype occurred a few times. The V call is TRBV6-5, the J call TRBJ1-1, with a possible D match to TRBD1 (5 bases). V lost 5 bases, J lost 1 base, and 8 bases lay in between. In germline, CDR1 is MNHEY, CDR2 SVGAGI. The CDR3 has 13 residues. The chain's CDR3 is CASSPGQNTEAFF. The CDR3 nucleotides are TGTGCCAGCAGTCCAGGGCAGAACACTGAAGCTTTCTTT.

This clonotype showed up many times. V usage is TRBV6-5 and J usage is TRBJ2-1; TRBD2 matches at 7 bases. Germline CDR1 and CDR2: MNHEY and SVGAGI. Trimming took 4 bases from V and 14 from J; bases not matched to a gene: 20. This CDR3 has 16 amino acids. The CDR3: CASSSRFGREPTGKFF. Here the CDR3 DNA reads TGTGCCAGCAGTTCCCGCTTTGGGCGGGAGCCCACGGGGAAGTTCTTC.

This clonotype was observed at least ten times. The V call is TRBV27, the J call TRBJ1-2; 7 nucleotides line up with TRBD1. The CDR3 extends over 14 amino acids. V gave up 2 bases and J gave up 6 bases; unmatched junction bases: 6. Per germline, CDR1 MNHEY and CDR2 SMNVEV (reference sequence). The CDR3 loop reads CASSLRGRGHGYTF. CDR3 DNA: TGTGCCAGCAGTTTACGCGGGAGGGGGCATGGCTACACCTTC.

CDR3 nucleotides: TGCGCCAGCAGCTTGGCCCCCGGGGAAGAGCAGTACTTC. It translates to CASSLAPGEEQYF. The chain employs TRBV5-1 and TRBJ2-7; weak D call: TRBD2 (5 bases). From germline, CDR1 is SGHRS and CDR2 YFSETQ. Trimming removed 0 bases from V and 7 bases from J, with 11 bases in between. CDR3 length: 13 residues.